Listed here are 8 T cell receptor beta chains from one sample, sequenced in a study of T-cell reconstitution after alpha-beta-depleted transplantation in children. Unique molecular identifiers were incorporated when the TCRbeta library was constructed. TCRdb re-derived calls from the PCR reads in MiXCR, one entry per CDR3 protein. The sample yields approximately 510,000 distinct CDR3 sequences, about a sixth seen once. Sample: PBMCs from the stem cell graft donor, taken from the stem cell graft. The receptor set was obtained from a human donor who donated a stem cell graft to a child with acute lymphoblastic leukemia.

This clonotype has only a few counts. The rearrangement joins TRBV20-1 to TRBJ1-2; 9 positions agree with TRBD1. This CDR3 comprises 15 residues. V lost 1 base to trimming and J lost 4 bases; unmatched junction nucleotides: 7. Germline lookup yields CDR1 DFQATT and CDR2 SNEGSKA (reference sequence). Here the CDR3 DNA reads TGCAGTGCTAGAGGGGAAACAGGGGGCTTCTATGGCTACACCTTC. This gives the protein CSARGETGGFYGYTF.

The chain combines TRBV7-9 with TRBJ2-2; D not certain. Trimming left V 8 bases short and J 4 bases short, with 8 bases between. Germline assignment: CDR1 SEHNR and CDR2 FQNEAQ (reference sequence). This CDR3 spans 12 amino acids. Here the CDR3 DNA reads TGTGCCAGCGACAAAGTCACCGGGGAGCTGTTTTTT. This gives the protein CASDKVTGELFF.

This clonotype turned up a few times. V usage is TRBV15 and J usage is TRBJ2-7, with D uncertain. With 0 bases removed from V and 2 bases from J, the gap between germline ends came to 11 bases. Germline CDR1 is LNHNV and CDR2 is YYDKDF (reference sequence). There are 15 residues in the CDR3. The CDR3 bases are TGTGCCACCAGCAGAGATCTAGGTAACACCTACGAGCAGTACTTC. Its translation is CATSRDLGNTYEQYF.

This clonotype has a handful of counts. The chain recombines TRBV27 with TRBJ1-2; a weak D match, TRBD1 (6 bases). V gave up 5 bases and J gave up 2 bases, with 15 bases separating them. This CDR3 has 15 amino acids. Germline CDR1 is MNHEY and CDR2 is SMNVEV (reference sequence). The CDR3 region is CASSRQFQGNYGYTF. The CDR3 nucleotides read TGTGCCAGCAGTCGTCAGTTCCAGGGGAACTATGGCTACACCTTC.

With respect to this clonotype: The CDR3 carries no conserved terminal phenylalanine or tryptophan, so it likely arises from a read error. J is TRBJ2-1 and V is TRBV9; D call uncertain. Deletions cut 3 bases from V and 0 bases from J, with 10 bases between. Germline V gene lookup returns CDR1 SGDLS and CDR2 YYNGEE. This CDR3 is built from 15 residues. CDR3 DNA sequence: TGTGCCAGCAGCGCGAGTAAGAGCTCCTACAATGAGCAGTTCCTC. As protein: CASSASKSSYNEQFL.

As regards this clonotype: Since a much larger clone is just one base distant, this may be a read error. This chain links TRBV5-1 with TRBJ1-1; D might be TRBD1 (5 bases). Germline loops: CDR1 SGHRS, CDR2 YFSETQ. V was clipped by 5 bases and J by 6 bases, with 20 bases between them. The CDR3 spans 15 residues. The CDR3 DNA reads TGCGCCAGCAGGGGACCAGTGGCATCGGGCGCTGAAGCTTTCTTT. It yields the protein CASRGPVASGAEAFF.

In this sample, this clonotype turned up a few times. The V and J genes are TRBV20-1 and TRBJ2-3, with TRBD2 identical over 7 bases. CDR3 length equals 17 residues. With V trimmed by 0 bases and J by 8 bases, 17 bases remained unmatched. Germline CDR1 and CDR2: DFQATT and SNEGSKA (reference sequence). Here the CDR3 DNA reads TGCAGTGCTAGAGATCCAACGCGCGGGGGTCATCACAGTACGCAGTATTTT. It codes for CSARDPTRGGHHSTQYF.

The chain has TRBV7-2 and TRBJ1-2; 8 positions agree with TRBD1. V shed 5 bases and J 1 base; nucleotides not matched to a gene: 9. The CDR3 totals 16 residues. Germline V gene sequence: CDR1 SGHTA, CDR2 FQGNSA. The CDR3 sequence: CASSPNQGALNYGYTF. In DNA, the CDR3 is TGTGCCAGCAGCCCAAACCAGGGGGCCCTTAACTATGGCTACACCTTC.